These 27 T cell receptor beta chains were all obtained from the same sample, sequenced in a study of shared clonotypes between healthy human individuals. TCRdb's copy holds only in-frame clones and misses some; the assay was immunoSEQ multiplex PCR. The sample has around 340,000 clones; roughly 80% are singletons. The sequenced sample consisted of memory CD4+ T cells sorted from blood. Subset denoted: CD45RA-negative fraction. These receptors came from a young man in good health.

This clone was counted once. This sequence joins TRBV28 and TRBJ1-5, with D tentatively TRBD1 (5 bases). Germline CDR1 reads MDHEN; CDR2 reads SYDVKM. The V end was cut by 5 bases, the J end by 4 bases, with 15 bases between. CDR3 size: 15 residues. The CDR3 reads CASSLNWDQNQPQHF. The CDR3 DNA sequence: TGTGCCAGCAGTCTTAACTGGGACCAGAATCAGCCCCAGCATTTT.

V usage is TRBV15 and J usage is TRBJ2-3; D is undetermined. V was trimmed by 0 bases and J by 1 base, leaving 8 bases between them. The CDR3 is 15 amino acids. In germline, CDR1 is LNHNV, CDR2 YYDKDF (reference sequence). This CDR3 reads CATSRDLAGTDTQYF. The CDR3 DNA sequence: TGTGCCACCAGCAGAGATCTCGCGGGCACAGATACGCAGTATTTT.

The V gene is TRBV5-4, the J gene TRBJ2-2, with TRBD1 identical over 7 bases. The CDR3 loop spans 16 amino acids. The V and J ends lost 3 bases and 4 bases, in that order; junction bases with no gene match: 9. From germline, CDR1 is SGHNT and CDR2 YYREEE (reference sequence). The CDR3 DNA reads as TGTGCCAGCAGCTCCAGTCTGACAGGGACCACCGGGGAGCTGTTTTTT. The encoded protein is CASSSSLTGTTGELFF.

This chain links TRBV2 with TRBJ2-7, with D uncertain. This CDR3 is 17 amino acids long. CDR1 and CDR2 (germline): SNHLY, FYNNEI. With 0 bases removed from V and 2 bases from J, the gap between germline ends came to 17 bases. Here the CDR3 reads CASSEALAVSKTYEQYF. CDR3 sequence (DNA): TGTGCCAGCAGTGAAGCGCTGGCCGTCAGTAAAACCTACGAGCAGTACTTC.

This rearrangement joins TRBV5-1 to TRBJ2-7; no reliable D call. The length of the CDR3 is 13 residues. CDR1 SGHRS and CDR2 YFSETQ come from the germline V gene. Trimming took 0 bases from V and 4 from J, leaving 8 bases between them. CDR3 DNA: TGCGCCAGCAGCTTGGGGCACGCTTACGAGCAGTACTTC. This gives the protein CASSLGHAYEQYF.

V usage is TRBV7-8 and J usage is TRBJ2-3; tentatively, D is TRBD1 or TRBD2 (5 bases each). V gave up 5 bases and J gave up 0 bases, with 9 bases separating them. Looked up from germline, CDR1 is SGHVS and CDR2 is FQNEAQ. CDR3 size: 14 residues. CDR3 protein: CASSPGASTDTQYF. The CDR3 DNA is TGTGCCAGCAGCCCCGGGGCGAGCACAGATACGCAGTATTTT.

There are a few counts of this clone. The chain uses TRBV9 and TRBJ1-1; 11 bases align to TRBD1. J was trimmed by 2 bases and V by 3 bases; bases with no gene match: 9. CDR3 length: 17 amino acids. Germline V gene data show CDR1 as SGDLS and CDR2 as YYNGEE. In DNA form, the CDR3 reads TGTGCCAGCAGCGGAAAAGGACAGGGGGCTTTCAACACTGAAGCTTTCTTT. Its protein product is CASSGKGQGAFNTEAFF.

This clone was found once. This chain uses TRBV19 with TRBJ2-5; D is possibly TRBD1 (6 bases). V lost 2 bases, J lost 5 bases, and 15 bases lay in between. The CDR3 has 15 residues. From germline, CDR1 is LNHDA and CDR2 SQIVND (reference sequence). The CDR3 reads CASSISIGQIETQYF. Here the CDR3 DNA reads TGTGCCAGTAGTATATCAATCGGACAGATCGAGACCCAGTACTTC.

The gene calls are TRBV14 and TRBJ1-4, with 7 bases fitting TRBD1. The germline CDR1 and CDR2 sequences are SGHDN and FVKESK. This CDR3 contains 15 residues. The J segment lost 0 bases and the V segment lost 4 bases, leaving 2 bases of the junction unmatched. CDR3 protein: CASSPDRATNEKLFF. DNA of the CDR3: TGTGCCAGCAGCCCAGACAGGGCAACTAATGAAAAACTGTTTTTT.

This chain links TRBV28 with TRBJ2-7, with 7 bases aligning to TRBD2. After removal of 1 base from V and 4 bases from J, the junction contained 4 bases not matched to a gene. Germline assignment: CDR1 MDHEN and CDR2 SYDVKM. This CDR3 is 14 amino acids long. This CDR3 is CASSLYAGEYEQYF. The CDR3 bases are TGTGCCAGCAGTTTATACGCGGGAGAGTACGAGCAGTACTTC.

V usage is TRBV29-1 and J usage is TRBJ1-1, with 7 positions matching TRBD1. This CDR3 is built from 13 residues. Unmatched junction bases numbered 5, after V lost 7 bases and J lost 0 bases. From germline, CDR1 is SQVTM and CDR2 ANQGSEA. CDR3 sequence: CSATTGMNTEAFF. DNA for the CDR3: TGCAGCGCAACGACAGGGATGAACACTGAAGCTTTCTTT. Full variable domain (rest looked up from reference TRBV29-1 and TRBJ1-1): SAVISQKPSRDICQRGTSLTIQCQVDSQVTMMFWYRQQPGQSLTLIATANQGSEATYESGFVIDKFPISRPNLTFSTLTVSNMSPEDSSIYLCSATTGMNTEAFFGQGTRLTVV.

The chain couples TRBV28 to TRBJ2-1; tentatively, D is TRBD2 (6 bases). CDR3 length: 14 residues. The V and J ends lost 5 bases and 8 bases respectively, with 16 bases between them. Per the germline V gene, CDR1 is MDHEN and CDR2 is SYDVKM. The CDR3 sequence: CASSRDSEGDEQFF. In DNA, the CDR3 is TGTGCCAGCAGTAGGGACTCCGAAGGGGATGAGCAGTTCTTC.

This clone occurred once. This chain uses TRBV7-2 with TRBJ2-1; D may be TRBD1 (7 bases). Germline loops: CDR1 SGHTA, CDR2 FQGNSA. The CDR3 contains 15 residues. V lost 2 bases, J lost 10 bases, and 18 bases lay in between. Here the CDR3 reads CASSLIRERGREQFF. The DNA of the CDR3 is TGTGCCAGCAGCTTAATCCGGGAGAGGGGGCGAGAGCAGTTCTTC. The full variable domain, completed using reference TRBV7-2 and TRBJ2-1, is GAGVSQSPSNKVTEKGKDVELRCDPISGHTALYWYRQSLGQGLEFLIYFQGNSAPDKSGLPSDRFSAERTGGSVSTLTIQRTQQEDSAVYLCASSLIRERGREQFFGPGTRLTVL.

This clone appeared many times. The chain is built from TRBV30 and TRBJ1-1; D uncertain. The CDR3 spans 12 residues. The V end was cut by 4 bases, the J end by 4 bases, with 10 bases between. Germline V lookup: CDR1 GTSNPN, CDR2 SVGIG (reference sequence). The CDR3 sequence: CAWMEGRTEAFF. The DNA of the CDR3 is TGTGCCTGGATGGAGGGTCGCACTGAAGCTTTCTTT.

This chain uses TRBV7-2 with TRBJ1-1; unclear D gene. The ends were cut back, 0 bases at V and 5 bases at J, with 13 bases in the middle. The CDR3 runs 15 residues. Germline CDR1 reads SGHTA; CDR2 reads FQGNSA. CDR3 DNA sequence: TGTGCCAGCAGCTTAGCTCCAAATTCCGGGACTGAAGCTTTCTTT. This sequence encodes CASSLAPNSGTEAFF.

The V call is TRBV6-5, the J call TRBJ1-1; D is unclear. The CDR3 is 16 amino acids. Between the trimmed V and J ends, which lost 0 bases and 1 base, there was a span of 12 bases. Germline V gene lookup returns CDR1 MNHEY and CDR2 SVGAGI. The CDR3 sequence: CASSYSPTVANTEAFF. In nucleotides, the CDR3 is TGTGCCAGCAGTTACTCGCCCACGGTAGCGAACACTGAAGCTTTCTTT.

The chain has TRBV29-1 and TRBJ2-7; D gene uncertain. This CDR3 is 15 amino acids long. Per germline, CDR1 SQVTM and CDR2 ANQGSEA. Between the trimmed V and J ends, which lost 2 bases and 0 bases, there was a span of 14 bases. CDR3 coding DNA: TGCAGCGTTGAAATTGGACGTTTAAGCTCCTACGAGCAGTACTTC. Translating gives CSVEIGRLSSYEQYF.

The table lists this clone with many counts. The chain carries TRBV20-1 and TRBJ2-1; D is uncertain. V gave up 3 bases and J gave up 10 bases, with 10 bases separating them. Germline loops: CDR1 DFQATT, CDR2 SNEGSKA (reference sequence). The length of the CDR3 is 11 residues. The CDR3 DNA is TGCAGTGCTAGTAGGCGGATGGAGCAGTTCTTC. Its translation: CSASRRMEQFF.

J is TRBJ1-4 and V is TRBV7-8, with D maybe TRBD1 (6 bases). The CDR3 runs to 15 residues. Trimming cost V 1 base and J 8 bases, with 14 bases left between them. Germline values: CDR1 SGHVS, CDR2 FQNEAQ. CDR3 nucleotide sequence: TGTGCCAGCAGCTTAGATGGGGGGCACTGGGAAAAACTGTTTTTT. This gives the protein CASSLDGGHWEKLFF.

The rearrangement joins TRBV7-2 to TRBJ1-1, with D tentatively TRBD1 (5 bases). V gave up 4 bases and J gave up 3 bases, with 9 bases separating them. Germline lookup yields CDR1 SGHTA and CDR2 FQGNSA. The CDR3 runs 13 residues. The CDR3 region has the DNA TGTGCCAGCAGCTATGGGGCTCACACTGAAGCTTTCTTT. It is translated as CASSYGAHTEAFF.

The rearrangement joins TRBV14 to TRBJ2-3; the D is unclear. The V end was cut by 0 bases, the J end by 4 bases, with 20 bases between. CDR1 and CDR2 from the germline V gene are SGHDN and FVKESK. This CDR3 contains 18 residues. CDR3 residues: CASSQDIRLILGSDTQYF. The CDR3, as DNA: TGTGCCAGCAGCCAAGATATAAGACTCATCCTGGGGTCAGATACGCAGTATTTT.

The chain has TRBV5-1 and TRBJ2-5; TRBD2 matches 10 bases. Germline V gene lookup returns CDR1 SGHRS and CDR2 YFSETQ. The CDR3 extends over 14 amino acids. V lost 1 base, J lost 5 bases, and 2 bases stayed unmatched. The CDR3 loop reads CASSLSSGSETQYF. In DNA, the CDR3 is TGCGCCAGCAGCTTGTCTAGCGGGAGCGAGACCCAGTACTTC. Based on the CDR3 plus reference TRBV5-1 and TRBJ2-5, the full variable domain is KAGVTQTPRYLIKTRGQQVTLSCSPISGHRSVSWYQQTPGQGLQFLFEYFSETQRNKGNFPGRFSGRQFSNSRSEMNVSTLELGDSALYLCASSLSSGSETQYFGPGTRLLVL.

The rearrangement links TRBV6-1 to TRBJ1-5; D is perhaps TRBD1 (5 bases). CDR1 MNHNS and CDR2 SASEGT come from the germline V gene. The ends were cut back, 2 bases at V and 0 bases at J, with 11 bases in the middle. The CDR3 contains 16 residues. CDR3 in amino acids: CASSEQGPYSNQPQHF. CDR3 DNA: TGTGCCAGCAGTGAACAGGGACCGTATAGCAATCAGCCCCAGCATTTT.

This chain uses TRBV29-1 with TRBJ2-5; D gene unclear. The V gene's germline CDR1 is SQVTM and CDR2 ANQGSEA. The CDR3 runs to 11 residues. Trimming removed 0 bases from V and 4 bases from J, with 3 bases in between. The CDR3 coding sequence is TGCAGCGTTGAAGAGGGAGAGACCCAGTACTTC. It codes for CSVEEGETQYF.

The CDR3 loop reads CASSVNRDTQYF. The CDR3 DNA reads TGTGCCAGCAGTGTCAACAGGGATACGCAGTATTTT. The genes are TRBV28 and TRBJ2-3; D might be TRBD1 (5 bases). Trimming removed 5 bases from V and 6 bases from J, with 9 bases in between. The CDR3 covers 12 residues. The germline CDR1 and CDR2 sequences are MDHEN and SYDVKM.

The chain is built from TRBV7-9 and TRBJ1-5, with no clear D. The CDR3 has 12 residues. Trimming pared 1 base from V and 7 bases from J, leaving 5 bases between. The germline gives CDR1 SEHNR, CDR2 FQNEAQ (reference sequence). The CDR3 here is CASSLDTQPQHF. The CDR3 DNA follows: TGTGCCAGCAGCTTAGATACGCAGCCCCAGCATTTT.

For this clone: In the same sample, other DNA sequences code for this CDR3. J is TRBJ2-7 and V is TRBV9, with D uncertain. Germline CDR1 is SGDLS and CDR2 is YYNGEE. This CDR3 has 14 residues. V was shortened by 0 bases and J by 4 bases, with 11 bases between the two germline ends. CDR3 in DNA: TGTGCCAGCAGCGTAGGGGCAGAACCTTACGAGCAGTACTTC. Protein product: CASSVGAEPYEQYF.